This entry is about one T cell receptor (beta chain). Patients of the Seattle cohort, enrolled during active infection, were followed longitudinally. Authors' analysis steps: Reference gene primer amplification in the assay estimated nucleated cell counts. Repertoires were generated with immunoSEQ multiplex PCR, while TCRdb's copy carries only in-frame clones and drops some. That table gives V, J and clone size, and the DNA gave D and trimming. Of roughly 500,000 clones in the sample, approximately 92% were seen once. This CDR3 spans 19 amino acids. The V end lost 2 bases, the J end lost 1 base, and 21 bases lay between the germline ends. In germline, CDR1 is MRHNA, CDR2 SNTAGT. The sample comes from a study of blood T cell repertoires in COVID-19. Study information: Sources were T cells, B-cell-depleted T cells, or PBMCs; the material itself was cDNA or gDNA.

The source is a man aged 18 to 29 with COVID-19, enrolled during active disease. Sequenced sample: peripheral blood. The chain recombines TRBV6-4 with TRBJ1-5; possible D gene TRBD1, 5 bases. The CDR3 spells CASSDPSVPRTLSNQPQHF. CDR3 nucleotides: TGTGCCAGCAGTGACCCCTCGGTCCCAAGGACATTAAGCAATCAGCCCCAGCATTTT.